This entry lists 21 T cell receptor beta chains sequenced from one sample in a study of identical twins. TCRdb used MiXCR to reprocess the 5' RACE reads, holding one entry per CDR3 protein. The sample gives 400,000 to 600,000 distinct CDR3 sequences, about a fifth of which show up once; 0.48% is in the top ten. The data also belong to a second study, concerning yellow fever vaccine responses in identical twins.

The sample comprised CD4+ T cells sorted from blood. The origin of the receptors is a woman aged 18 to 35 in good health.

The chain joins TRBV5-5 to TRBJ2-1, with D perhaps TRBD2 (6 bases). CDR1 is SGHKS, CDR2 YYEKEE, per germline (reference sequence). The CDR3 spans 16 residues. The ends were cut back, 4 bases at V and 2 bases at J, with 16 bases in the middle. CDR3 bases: TGTGCCAGCAGCCCACTTTGGGGCGGGGCCTACAATGAGCAGTTCTTC. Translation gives CASSPLWGGAYNEQFF. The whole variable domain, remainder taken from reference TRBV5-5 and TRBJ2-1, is DAGVTQSPTHLIKTRGQQVTLRCSPISGHKSVSWYQQVLGQGPQFIFQYYEKEERGRGNFPDRFSARQFPNYSSELNVNALLLGDSALYLCASSPLWGGAYNEQFFGPGTRLTVL.

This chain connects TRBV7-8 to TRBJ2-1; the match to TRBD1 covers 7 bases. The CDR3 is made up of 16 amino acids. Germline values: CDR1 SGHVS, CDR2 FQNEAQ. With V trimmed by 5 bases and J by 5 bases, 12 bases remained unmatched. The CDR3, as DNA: TGTGCCAGCAGCAACGCCGGGACAGTTACGAACAATGAGCAGTTCTTC. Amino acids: CASSNAGTVTNNEQFF.

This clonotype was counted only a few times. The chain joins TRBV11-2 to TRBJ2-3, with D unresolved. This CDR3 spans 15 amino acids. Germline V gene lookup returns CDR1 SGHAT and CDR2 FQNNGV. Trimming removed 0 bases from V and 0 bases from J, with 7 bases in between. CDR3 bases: TGTGCCAGCAGCTTAGACCCCGCTAGCACAGATACGCAGTATTTT. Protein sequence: CASSLDPASTDTQYF.

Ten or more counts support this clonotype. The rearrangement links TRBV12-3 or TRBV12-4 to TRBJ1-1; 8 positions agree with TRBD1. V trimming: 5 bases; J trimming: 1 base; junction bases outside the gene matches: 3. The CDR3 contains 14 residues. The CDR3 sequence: CASSPGQGNTEAFF. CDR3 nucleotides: TGTGCCAGCAGTCCCGGACAGGGGAACACTGAAGCTTTCTTT.

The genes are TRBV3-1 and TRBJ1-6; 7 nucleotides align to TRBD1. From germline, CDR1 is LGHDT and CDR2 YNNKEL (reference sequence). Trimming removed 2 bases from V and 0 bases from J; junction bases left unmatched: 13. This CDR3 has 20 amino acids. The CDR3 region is CASSQRGRTGESSYNSPLHF. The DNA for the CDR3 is TGTGCCAGCAGCCAACGGGGGCGAACAGGGGAAAGCTCCTATAATTCACCCCTCCACTTT.

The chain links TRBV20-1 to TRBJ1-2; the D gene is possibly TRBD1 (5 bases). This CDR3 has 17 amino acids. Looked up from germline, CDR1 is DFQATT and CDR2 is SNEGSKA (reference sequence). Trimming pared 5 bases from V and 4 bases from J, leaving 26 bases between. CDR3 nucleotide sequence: TGCAGTGCTGGCCCCCCGGGGCTGAGGCTTTTTAGCTATGGCTACACCTTC. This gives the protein CSAGPPGLRLFSYGYTF.

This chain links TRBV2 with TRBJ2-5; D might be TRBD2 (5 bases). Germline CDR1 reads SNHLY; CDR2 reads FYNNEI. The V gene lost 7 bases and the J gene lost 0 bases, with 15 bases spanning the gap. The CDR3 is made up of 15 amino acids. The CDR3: CASNPTSGNQETQYF. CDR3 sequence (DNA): TGTGCCAGCAACCCAACTAGTGGGAACCAAGAGACCCAGTACTTC.

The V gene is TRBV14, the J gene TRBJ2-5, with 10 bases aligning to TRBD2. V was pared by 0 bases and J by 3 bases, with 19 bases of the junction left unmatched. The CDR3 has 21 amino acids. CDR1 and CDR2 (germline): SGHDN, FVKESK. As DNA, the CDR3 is TGTGCCAGCAGCCAAGATTGGGGGATCCGCAGGACTAGCGGAGACAAAGAGACCCAGTACTTC. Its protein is CASSQDWGIRRTSGDKETQYF.

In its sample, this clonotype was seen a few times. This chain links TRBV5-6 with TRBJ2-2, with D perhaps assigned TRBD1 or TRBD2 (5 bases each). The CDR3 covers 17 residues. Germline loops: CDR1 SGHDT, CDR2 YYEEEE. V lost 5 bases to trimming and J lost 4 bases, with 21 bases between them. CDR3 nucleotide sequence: TGTGCCAGCAGATCAACTGGGGCAGGGAGAAGCACCGGGGAGCTGTTTTTT. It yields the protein CASRSTGAGRSTGELFF.

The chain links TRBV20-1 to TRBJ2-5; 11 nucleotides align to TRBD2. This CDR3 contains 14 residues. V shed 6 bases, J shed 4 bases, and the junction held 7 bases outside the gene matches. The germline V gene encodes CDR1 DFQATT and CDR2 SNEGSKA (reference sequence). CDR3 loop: CSASTSGIRETQYF. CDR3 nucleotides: TGCAGTGCGTCGACTAGCGGGATAAGAGAGACCCAGTACTTC.

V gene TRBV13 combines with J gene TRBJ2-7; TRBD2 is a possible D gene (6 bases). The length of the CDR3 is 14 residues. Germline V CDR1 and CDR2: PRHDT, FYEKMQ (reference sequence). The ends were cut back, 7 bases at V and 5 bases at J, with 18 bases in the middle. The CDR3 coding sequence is TGTGCCAGCACAAGAGCGGGTAGGCCTCACGAGCAGTACTTC. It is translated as CASTRAGRPHEQYF.

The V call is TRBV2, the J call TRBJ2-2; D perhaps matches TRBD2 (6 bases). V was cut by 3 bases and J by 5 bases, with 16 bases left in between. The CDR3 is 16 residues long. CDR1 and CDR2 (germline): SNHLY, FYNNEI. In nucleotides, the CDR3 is TGTGCCAGCAGTGATTCCGGGGGAGTTGGGACCGGGGAGCTGTTTTTT. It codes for CASSDSGGVGTGELFF.

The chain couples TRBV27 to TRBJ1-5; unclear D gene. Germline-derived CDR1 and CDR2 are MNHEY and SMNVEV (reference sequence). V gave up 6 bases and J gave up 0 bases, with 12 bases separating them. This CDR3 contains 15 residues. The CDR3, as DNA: TGTGCCAGCAGACCGGGAGGATTTAGCAATCAGCCCCAGCATTTT. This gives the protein CASRPGGFSNQPQHF.

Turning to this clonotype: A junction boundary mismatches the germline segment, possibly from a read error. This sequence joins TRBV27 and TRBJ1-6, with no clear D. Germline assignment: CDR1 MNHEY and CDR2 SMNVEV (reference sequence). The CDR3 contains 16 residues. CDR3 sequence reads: CASSFSGPNYSSPLHF. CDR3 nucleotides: TGTGCCAGCAGTTTCAGCGGGCCCAATTATAGTTCACCCCTCCACTTT.

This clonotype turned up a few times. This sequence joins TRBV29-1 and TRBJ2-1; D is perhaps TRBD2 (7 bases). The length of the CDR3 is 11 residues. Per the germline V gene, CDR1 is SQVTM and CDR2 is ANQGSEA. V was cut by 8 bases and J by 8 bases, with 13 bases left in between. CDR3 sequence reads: CSWGGRHEQFF. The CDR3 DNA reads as TGCAGCTGGGGGGGGCGCCATGAGCAGTTCTTC.

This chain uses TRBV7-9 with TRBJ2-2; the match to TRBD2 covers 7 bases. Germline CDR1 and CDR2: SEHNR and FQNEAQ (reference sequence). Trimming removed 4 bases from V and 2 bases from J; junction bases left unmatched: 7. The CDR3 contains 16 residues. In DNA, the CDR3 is TGTGCCAGCAGCTCCCGACTAGCAGACAACACCGGGGAGCTGTTTTTT. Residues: CASSSRLADNTGELFF.

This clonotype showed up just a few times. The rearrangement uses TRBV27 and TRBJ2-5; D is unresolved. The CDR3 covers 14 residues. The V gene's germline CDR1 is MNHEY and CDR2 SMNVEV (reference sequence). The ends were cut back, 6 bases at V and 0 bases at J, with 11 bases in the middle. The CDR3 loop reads CASSQTRNQETQYF. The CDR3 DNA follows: TGTGCCAGCAGCCAGACAAGAAACCAAGAGACCCAGTACTTC.

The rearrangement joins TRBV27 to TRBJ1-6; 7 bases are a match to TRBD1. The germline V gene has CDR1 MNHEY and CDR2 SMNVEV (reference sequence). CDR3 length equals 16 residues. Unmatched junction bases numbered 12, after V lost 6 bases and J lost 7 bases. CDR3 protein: CASRPSTGVANSPLHF. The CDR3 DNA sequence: TGTGCCAGCAGGCCTTCCACAGGGGTAGCGAATTCACCCCTCCACTTT.

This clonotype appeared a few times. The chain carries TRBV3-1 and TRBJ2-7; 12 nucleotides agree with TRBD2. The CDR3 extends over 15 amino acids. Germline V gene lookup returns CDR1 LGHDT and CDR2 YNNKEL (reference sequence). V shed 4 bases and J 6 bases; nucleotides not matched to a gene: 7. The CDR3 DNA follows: TGTGCCAGCAGCCGACAGACTAGCGGGAGTCGCGAGCAGTACTTC. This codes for CASSRQTSGSREQYF.

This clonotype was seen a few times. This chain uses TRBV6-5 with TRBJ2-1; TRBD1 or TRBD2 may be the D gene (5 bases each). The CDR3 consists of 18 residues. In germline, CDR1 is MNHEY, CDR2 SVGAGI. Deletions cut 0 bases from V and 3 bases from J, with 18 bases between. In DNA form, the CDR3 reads TGTGCCAGCAGTTACTCCGGGGACGGCGCCGGGATCTACAATGAGCAGTTCTTC. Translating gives CASSYSGDGAGIYNEQFF.

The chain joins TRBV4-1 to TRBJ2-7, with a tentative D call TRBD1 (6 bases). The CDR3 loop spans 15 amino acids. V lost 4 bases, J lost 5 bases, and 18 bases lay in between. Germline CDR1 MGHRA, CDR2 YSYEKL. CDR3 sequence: CASSPRDTDRDEQYF. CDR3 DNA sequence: TGCGCCAGCAGCCCTAGGGACACCGATCGAGACGAGCAGTACTTC.